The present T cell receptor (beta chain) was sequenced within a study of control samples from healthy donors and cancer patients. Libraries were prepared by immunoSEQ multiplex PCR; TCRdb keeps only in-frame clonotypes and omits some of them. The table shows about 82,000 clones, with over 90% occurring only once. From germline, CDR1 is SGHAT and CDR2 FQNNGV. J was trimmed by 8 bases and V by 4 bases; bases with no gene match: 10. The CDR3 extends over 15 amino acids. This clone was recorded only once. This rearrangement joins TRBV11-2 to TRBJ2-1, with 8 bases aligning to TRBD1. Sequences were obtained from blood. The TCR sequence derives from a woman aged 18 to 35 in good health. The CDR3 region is CASSSPDRDLDEQFF. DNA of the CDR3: TGTGCCAGCAGCTCGCCGGACAGGGATTTAGATGAGCAGTTCTTC.